The 10 T cell receptor beta chains listed next were all sequenced from one sample in a study of blood T cell repertoires in COVID-19. This table comes from immunoSEQ multiplex PCR, and its TCRdb copy is limited to in-frame clones, with some not included. The table shows 65,000 to 80,000 clones, with roughly 89% occurring only once. The sequenced sample consisted of peripheral blood. These TCRs come from a human donor in a cohort sampled during active COVID-19.

The rearrangement uses TRBV19 and TRBJ1-1, with no clear D. CDR3 length equals 14 residues. V dropped 3 bases and J dropped 1 base, with 9 bases sitting between them. Germline loops: CDR1 LNHDA, CDR2 SQIVND (reference sequence). The CDR3 spells CASSISRQNTEAFF. The DNA of the CDR3 is TGTGCCAGTAGTATTTCGCGGCAGAACACTGAAGCTTTCTTT.

The gene calls are TRBV6-2 or TRBV6-3 and TRBJ1-2; 9 bases align to TRBD1. The germline V gene encodes CDR1 MNHEY and CDR2 SVGEGT. The CDR3 extends over 14 amino acids. Losses at the gene ends were 5 bases for V and 5 bases for J; bases not matched to a gene: 6. The chain's CDR3 is CASSQQGAEYGYTF. CDR3 DNA: TGTGCCAGCAGTCAACAGGGGGCAGAATATGGCTACACCTTC.

V gene TRBV18 combines with J gene TRBJ2-3; tentative D call: TRBD2 (6 bases). The CDR3 runs 16 residues. The V and J ends lost 3 bases and 6 bases respectively, with 19 bases between them. From germline, CDR1 is KGHSH and CDR2 LQKENI. This CDR3 is CASSPLREPAADTQYF. The DNA of the CDR3 is TGTGCCAGCTCACCTCTCCGGGAGCCAGCAGCGGATACGCAGTATTTT.

The chain uses TRBV7-6 and TRBJ2-2, with TRBD2 matching 12 bases. Germline V gene sequence: CDR1 SGHVS, CDR2 FNYEAQ. The CDR3 is made up of 17 amino acids. Trimming took 5 bases from V and 5 from J; bases not matched to a gene: 9. CDR3 nucleotide sequence: TGTGCCAGCAGCCCTGGACTAGCGGGGATCGGGACCGGGGAGCTGTTTTTT. As protein: CASSPGLAGIGTGELFF.

The chain uses TRBV5-1 and TRBJ1-2; 9 bases fit TRBD1. The CDR3 runs 14 residues. Germline lookup yields CDR1 SGHRS and CDR2 YFSETQ. With V trimmed by 6 bases and J by 6 bases, 9 bases remained unmatched. The CDR3 sequence is CASTPLGTGNGYTF. The CDR3 nucleotides are TGCGCCAGCACCCCCCTCGGGACAGGGAATGGCTACACCTTC.

The chain is built from TRBV5-4 and TRBJ1-2, with D possibly matching TRBD1 (6 bases). The CDR3 sequence is 14 residues long. Trimming took 3 bases from V and 1 from J, leaving 10 bases between them. Germline V gene data show CDR1 as SGHNT and CDR2 as YYREEE (reference sequence). The CDR3: CASSWGQNNYGYTF. CDR3 DNA sequence: TGTGCCAGCAGCTGGGGGCAGAATAACTATGGCTACACCTTC.

The chain has TRBV5-4 and TRBJ2-7; 8 positions agree with TRBD2. CDR3 length: 15 residues. Germline CDR1 and CDR2: SGHNT and YYREEE (reference sequence). V gave up 4 bases and J gave up 7 bases; unmatched junction bases: 13. CDR3 nucleotide sequence: TGTGCCAGCAGCCTGAGTGGGACTAGTAGTACTGAGCAGTACTTC. This sequence encodes CASSLSGTSSTEQYF.

The chain uses TRBV7-8 and TRBJ2-3, with 9 bases lining up with TRBD2. Trimming removed 5 bases from V and 2 bases from J; junction bases left unmatched: 8. Germline V gene sequence: CDR1 SGHVS, CDR2 FQNEAQ. CDR3 length: 16 residues. The CDR3 nucleotides are TGTGCCAGCAGCCCAAGGGCTAGCGGGAACACAGATACGCAGTATTTT. The encoded protein is CASSPRASGNTDTQYF.

This sequence joins TRBV15 and TRBJ1-1, with D uncertain. The V gene lost 6 bases and the J gene lost 2 bases, with 13 bases spanning the gap. Germline assignment: CDR1 LNHNV and CDR2 YYDKDF (reference sequence). The CDR3 has 14 amino acids. The CDR3 sequence is CATRLRALNTEAFF. Here the CDR3 DNA reads TGTGCCACCAGACTGAGGGCCCTAAACACTGAAGCTTTCTTT.

V and J are TRBV9 and TRBJ2-1; TRBD2 aligns across 10 bases. V gave up 3 bases and J gave up 4 bases; unmatched junction bases: 7. This CDR3 is 16 amino acids long. Germline CDR1 and CDR2: SGDLS and YYNGEE. CDR3 nucleotide sequence: TGTGCCAGCAGCGGGGCTAGCGGGGGAGAGTACAATGAGCAGTTCTTC. It codes for CASSGASGGEYNEQFF. Full variable domain (outside the CDR3, taken from reference TRBV9 and TRBJ2-1): DSGVTQTPKHLITATGQRVTLRCSPRSGDLSVYWYQQSLDQGLQFLIQYYNGEERAKGNILERFSAQQFPDLHSELNLSSLELGDSALYFCASSGASGGEYNEQFFGPGTRLTVL.